This T cell receptor beta chain was identified in a study of blood T cell repertoires in COVID-19. In the original analysis: The assay estimated nucleated cells by amplifying reference gene primers. Profiling relied on immunoSEQ multiplex PCR, and the TCRdb table lists in-frame clones only, not all of them. The V and J calls and clone size come from that table; D and trimming were worked out from the DNA. This table holds under 20,000 clones, 80% found once. Source material: peripheral blood. The sequence was obtained from a man at least 80 years old with acute or convalescent COVID-19.

CDR3 protein: CASSQWEANWYGYTF. The CDR3 DNA is TGTGCCAGCAGCCAATGGGAGGCAAATTGGTATGGCTACACCTTC. V and J are TRBV3-1 (or the pseudogene TRBV3-2) and TRBJ1-2; D gene ambiguous. Germline V gene sequence: CDR1 LGHDT, CDR2 YNNKEL (reference sequence). V lost 2 bases, J lost 5 bases, and 15 bases lay in between. This CDR3 has 15 amino acids.